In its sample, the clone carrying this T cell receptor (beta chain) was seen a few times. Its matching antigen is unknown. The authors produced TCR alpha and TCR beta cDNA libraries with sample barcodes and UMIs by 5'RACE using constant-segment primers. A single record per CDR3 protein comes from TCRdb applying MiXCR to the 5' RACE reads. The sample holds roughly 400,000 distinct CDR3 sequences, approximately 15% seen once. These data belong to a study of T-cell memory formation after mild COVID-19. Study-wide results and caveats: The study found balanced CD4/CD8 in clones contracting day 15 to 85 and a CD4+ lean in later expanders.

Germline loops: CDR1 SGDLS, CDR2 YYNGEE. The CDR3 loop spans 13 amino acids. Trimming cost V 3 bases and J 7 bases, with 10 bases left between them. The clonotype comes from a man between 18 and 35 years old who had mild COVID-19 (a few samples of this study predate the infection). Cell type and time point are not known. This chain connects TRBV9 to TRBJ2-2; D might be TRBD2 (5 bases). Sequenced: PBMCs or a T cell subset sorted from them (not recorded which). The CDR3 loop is CASSERAGGELFF. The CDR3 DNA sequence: TGTGCCAGCAGCGAGAGGGCGGGCGGGGAGCTGTTTTTT.